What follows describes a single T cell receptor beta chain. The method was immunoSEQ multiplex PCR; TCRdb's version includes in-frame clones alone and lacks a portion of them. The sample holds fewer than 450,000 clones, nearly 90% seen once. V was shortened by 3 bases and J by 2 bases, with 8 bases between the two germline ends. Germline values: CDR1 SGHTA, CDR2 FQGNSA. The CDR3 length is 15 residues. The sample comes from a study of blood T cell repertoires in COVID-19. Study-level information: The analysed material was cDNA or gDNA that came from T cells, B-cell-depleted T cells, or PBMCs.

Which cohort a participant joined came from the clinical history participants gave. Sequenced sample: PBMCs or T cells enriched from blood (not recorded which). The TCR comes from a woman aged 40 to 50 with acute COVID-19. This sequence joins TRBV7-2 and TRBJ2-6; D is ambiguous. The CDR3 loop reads CASSFRQAGANVLTF. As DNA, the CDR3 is TGTGCCAGCAGCTTCCGGCAGGCTGGGGCCAACGTCCTGACTTTC.